A single sample gave rise to the 18 T cell receptor beta chains below, sequenced in a study of blood T cell repertoires in COVID-19. Clones were read by immunoSEQ multiplex PCR, and TCRdb kept only the in-frame ones, dropping some. The sample has 160,000 or so clones; roughly nine tenths are singletons. Sequencing input: PBMCs or T cells enriched from blood (not recorded which). The receptor source for this set is a human donor with acute COVID-19. The donor label of this sample is uncertain.

V is TRBV19 and J is TRBJ2-5, with a possible D match to TRBD1 (6 bases). This CDR3 is built from 15 residues. Germline CDR1 and CDR2: LNHDA and SQIVND (reference sequence). Trimming removed 3 bases at V and 0 bases at J, with 11 bases between. CDR3 sequence (DNA): TGTGCCAGTAGTATCGGAGGACAGAACCAAGAGACCCAGTACTTC. It specifies CASSIGGQNQETQYF. Full variable domain (missing parts from reference TRBV19 and TRBJ2-5): DGGITQSPKYLFRKEGQNVTLSCEQNLNHDAMYWYRQDPGQGLRLIYYSQIVNDFQKGDIAEGYSVSREKKESFPLTVTSAQKNPTAFYLCASSIGGQNQETQYFGPGTRLLVL.

The chain has TRBV27 and TRBJ1-1, with D uncertain. The germline CDR1 and CDR2 sequences are MNHEY and SMNVEV (reference sequence). The germline V and J ends were trimmed by 8 bases and 2 bases, with 15 bases remaining between them. The CDR3 runs to 14 residues. Here the CDR3 reads CASASYGENTEAFF. The DNA for the CDR3 is TGTGCCAGCGCAAGTTACGGGGAAAACACTGAAGCTTTCTTT.

This chain connects TRBV19 to TRBJ2-1; 12 nucleotides align to TRBD2. Germline CDR1 and CDR2: LNHDA and SQIVND (reference sequence). The CDR3 covers 18 residues. The V segment lost 0 bases and the J segment 9 bases; nucleotides outside the gene matches: 12. CDR3 in amino acids: CASSIDSPLAGGPGEQFF. DNA for the CDR3: TGTGCCAGTAGTATAGATTCGCCGCTAGCGGGGGGGCCAGGTGAGCAGTTCTTC.

The J gene is TRBJ2-7, the V gene TRBV28; 8 bases line up with TRBD1. The CDR3 sequence is 15 residues long. Looked up from germline, CDR1 is MDHEN and CDR2 is SYDVKM. Unmatched junction bases numbered 7, after V lost 2 bases and J lost 4 bases. This CDR3 reads CASSLSGQGNYEQYF. The CDR3 nucleotides read TGTGCCAGCAGTTTAAGCGGACAGGGAAATTACGAGCAGTACTTC.

V is TRBV30 and J is TRBJ2-5; 14 bases match TRBD2. Germline CDR1 is GTSNPN and CDR2 is SVGIG (reference sequence). The length of the CDR3 is 16 residues. Trimming cost V 0 bases and J 3 bases; bases outside gene matches: 3. CDR3 coding DNA: TGTGCCTGGAGTGTCCCGGGACTAGCGGGAGAAGAGACCCAGTACTTC. It specifies CAWSVPGLAGEETQYF.

Concerning this clone itself: Other DNA variants within this sample encode the same CDR3. The chain has TRBV19 and TRBJ2-7, with TRBD1 identical over 8 bases. CDR1 and CDR2 from the germline V gene are LNHDA and SQIVND (reference sequence). V was clipped by 11 bases and J by 3 bases; unmatched bases: 15. The CDR3 runs to 15 residues. The CDR3 bases are TGTGCCGCCTCCCTCCGACAGGGGAGCGTCTACGAGCAGTACTTC. Protein product: CAASLRQGSVYEQYF. Complete variable domain (other parts from reference TRBV19 and TRBJ2-7): DGGITQSPKYLFRKEGQNVTLSCEQNLNHDAMYWYRQDPGQGLRLIYYSQIVNDFQKGDIAEGYSVSREKKESFPLTVTSAQKNPTAFYLCAASLRQGSVYEQYFGPGTRLTVT.

This chain links TRBV9 with TRBJ1-4, with 9 bases fitting TRBD1. This CDR3 is built from 15 residues. Germline CDR1 SGDLS, CDR2 YYNGEE. J gave up 7 bases and V 3 bases, and 7 bases lay outside the gene matches. CDR3 amino acids: CASSELQGAREKLFF. The CDR3 DNA follows: TGTGCCAGCAGCGAGCTACAGGGGGCACGTGAAAAACTGTTTTTT.

V gene TRBV6-5 combines with J gene TRBJ2-3; 9 nucleotides agree with TRBD2. V trimming: 2 bases; J trimming: 4 bases; junction bases outside the gene matches: 4. Per germline, CDR1 MNHEY and CDR2 SVGAGI. This CDR3 spans 15 amino acids. The CDR3 bases are TGTGCCAGCAGTTACGAGCGGGGGGCTTCAGATACGCAGTATTTT. It specifies CASSYERGASDTQYF.

This chain connects TRBV20-1 to TRBJ2-4; D is perhaps TRBD1 (6 bases). The germline V gene has CDR1 DFQATT and CDR2 SNEGSKA (reference sequence). V was clipped by 3 bases and J by 0 bases, with 9 bases between them. The CDR3 consists of 14 residues. CDR3 DNA sequence: TGCAGTGCTAGTGGACAGCTAGCCAAAAACATTCAGTACTTC. This gives the protein CSASGQLAKNIQYF.

The chain combines TRBV5-1 with TRBJ2-5; 7 bases match TRBD2. The CDR3 length is 14 residues. V shed 3 bases, J shed 7 bases, and the junction held 9 bases outside the gene matches. The V gene's germline CDR1 is SGHRS and CDR2 YFSETQ. The CDR3 sequence: CASSSLAVLGTQYF. The DNA of the CDR3 is TGCGCCAGCAGCTCCCTAGCGGTCCTTGGGACCCAGTACTTC.

The J gene is TRBJ2-3, the V gene TRBV9; 7 bases line up with TRBD1. This CDR3 is built from 12 residues. Germline CDR1 is SGDLS and CDR2 is YYNGEE. V gave up 7 bases and J gave up 4 bases; unmatched junction bases: 3. The chain's CDR3 is CASEGASDTQYF. The DNA of the CDR3 is TGTGCCAGCGAGGGGGCTTCAGATACGCAGTATTTT.

Only one count was recorded for this clone. This sequence joins TRBV12-3 or TRBV12-4 and TRBJ1-4, with no clear D. Trimming shortened V by 4 bases and J by 8 bases, and 11 bases separated the two germline ends. This CDR3 is 13 amino acids long. DNA of the CDR3: TGTGCCAGCAGTTCCTTAGGGAGGGAAAAACTGTTTTTT. Its translation: CASSSLGREKLFF.

This rearrangement joins TRBV27 to TRBJ2-5; a possible D gene is TRBD1 (5 bases). The germline gives CDR1 MNHEY, CDR2 SMNVEV (reference sequence). The CDR3 length is 15 residues. Trimming took 5 bases from V and 1 from J, leaving 14 bases between them. The CDR3 reads CASSPSGIIQETQYF. CDR3 bases: TGTGCCAGCAGTCCGTCAGGGATTATCCAAGAGACCCAGTACTTC.

The chain joins TRBV7-2 to TRBJ1-1; TRBD1 is a possible D gene (5 bases). Trimming took 1 base from V and 8 from J, leaving 11 bases between them. This CDR3 has 13 residues. In germline, CDR1 is SGHTA, CDR2 FQGNSA. CDR3 bases: TGTGCCAGCAGCTTAGACTGGGCAGGGGAAGCTTTCTTT. Translated, it gives CASSLDWAGEAFF. Full variable domain (remainder filled in from reference TRBV7-2 and TRBJ1-1): GAGVSQSPSNKVTEKGKDVELRCDPISGHTALYWYRQSLGQGLEFLIYFQGNSAPDKSGLPSDRFSAERTGGSVSTLTIQRTQQEDSAVYLCASSLDWAGEAFFGQGTRLTVV.

The chain carries TRBV24-1 and TRBJ2-1, with D possibly TRBD1 on 6 matching bases. Germline V CDR1 and CDR2: KGHDR, SFDVKD. The CDR3 has 17 residues. The V gene lost 4 bases and the J gene lost 0 bases, with 15 bases spanning the gap. Here the CDR3 reads CATSDSGTLSSYNEQFF. For the CDR3, the DNA is TGTGCCACCAGTGACTCCGGGACATTGAGCTCCTACAATGAGCAGTTCTTC.

V is TRBV6-4 and J is TRBJ1-5; perhaps TRBD1 as D (5 bases). Per germline, CDR1 MRHNA and CDR2 SNTAGT. Trimming pared 1 base from V and 0 bases from J, leaving 19 bases between. The CDR3 length is 19 residues. This chain's CDR3 is CASSDYGGATNDSNQPQHF. CDR3 DNA: TGTGCCAGCAGTGACTACGGAGGGGCCACCAATGATAGCAATCAGCCCCAGCATTTT.

In this sample, this clone turned up once. The rearrangement joins TRBV2 to TRBJ1-1, with D perhaps TRBD1 (6 bases). Trimming shortened V by 7 bases and J by 5 bases, and 20 bases separated the two germline ends. The CDR3 totals 15 residues. Germline V gene lookup returns CDR1 SNHLY and CDR2 FYNNEI. This chain's CDR3 is CASKDPTGLGTEAFF. DNA of the CDR3: TGTGCCAGCAAAGACCCTACAGGGTTAGGAACTGAAGCTTTCTTT.

The V call is TRBV9, the J call TRBJ2-7; tentative D call: TRBD2 (6 bases). Germline V CDR1 and CDR2: SGDLS, YYNGEE. Deletions cut 1 base from V and 1 base from J, with 24 bases between. There are 19 residues in the CDR3. The CDR3 here is CASSVFFRGGQELSYEQYF. CDR3 in DNA: TGTGCCAGCAGCGTATTTTTTCGAGGAGGGCAGGAGCTTTCCTACGAGCAGTACTTC.